These 23 T cell receptor beta chains were sequenced from one sample in a study of blood T cells in healthy people across ages. Combining a sample-barcoded 5' primer with a J-beta primer mix, a second PCR ran for roughly 7 to 12 cycles. In TCRdb, the 5' RACE reads were re-called with MiXCR into one record per CDR3 protein. This table has roughly 900,000 distinct CDR3 sequences, around 26% appearing once. Sequencing input: blood. The receptors derive from a woman of 80 years or more in good health.

The table lists this clonotype with many counts. The chain carries TRBV7-8 and TRBJ2-5, with 8 bases that match TRBD1. The germline V gene encodes CDR1 SGHVS and CDR2 FQNEAQ. CDR3 length: 20 residues. With 5 bases clipped from V and 0 bases from J, the junction kept 20 bases outside the gene matches. The CDR3 loop reads CASSAGVALQGVRDQETQYF. CDR3 coding DNA: TGTGCCAGCAGCGCAGGGGTGGCCTTACAGGGGGTGAGGGACCAAGAGACCCAGTACTTC.

This clonotype was seen ten or more times. J is TRBJ2-1 and V is TRBV5-1; TRBD2 matches at 12 bases. CDR3 length equals 16 residues. V shed 4 bases and J 10 bases; nucleotides not matched to a gene: 12. The germline CDR1 and CDR2 sequences are SGHRS and YFSETQ. The CDR3 protein is CASSATSGGPVGEQFF. CDR3 in DNA: TGCGCCAGCAGCGCCACTAGCGGGGGGCCAGTCGGGGAGCAGTTCTTC.

This clonotype was seen only a few times. This chain connects TRBV5-4 to TRBJ2-5, with 16 positions matching TRBD2. CDR3 length: 16 residues. Germline lookup yields CDR1 SGHNT and CDR2 YYREEE (reference sequence). Trimming cost V 5 bases and J 5 bases; bases outside gene matches: 6. The CDR3 DNA reads TGTGCCAGCAGGCCTGGGACTAGCGGGGGGGGCGAGACCCAGTACTTC. Translating it yields CASRPGTSGGGETQYF.

With regard to this clonotype: This clone may be a read error of a much larger clone one base away. This chain joins TRBV3-1 and TRBJ1-2; D ambiguous. Germline CDR1 is LGHDT and CDR2 is YNNKEL (reference sequence). V lost 0 bases and J 13 bases, leaving 12 bases between the germline ends. This CDR3 has 12 amino acids. The CDR3 DNA sequence: TGTGCCAGCAGCCAAGATGGGCTCCACTTCACCTTC. Translating gives CASSQDGLHFTF.

The chain links TRBV7-2 to TRBJ2-3, with a tentative D call TRBD1 (5 bases). V was pared by 3 bases and J by 5 bases, with 15 bases between. Germline lookup yields CDR1 SGHTA and CDR2 FQGNSA. CDR3 length: 15 amino acids. CDR3 sequence: CASSLNALRGDTQYF. CDR3 sequence (DNA): TGTGCCAGCAGCTTGAATGCCCTTAGGGGAGATACGCAGTATTTT. The full variable domain, rest sourced from reference TRBV7-2 and TRBJ2-3, is GAGVSQSPSNKVTEKGKDVELRCDPISGHTALYWYRQSLGQGLEFLIYFQGNSAPDKSGLPSDRFSAERTGGSVSTLTIQRTQQEDSAVYLCASSLNALRGDTQYFGPGTRLTVL.

As concerns this clonotype: Germline is not matched at one junction end, which may reflect a read error. The chain recombines TRBV6-4 with TRBJ1-2, with 7 positions matching TRBD1. The CDR3 extends over 15 amino acids. Germline V gives CDR1 MRHNA, CDR2 SNTAGT. Written as DNA, the CDR3 is TGTGCCAGTAGTGACCCGCAGGGGGGATACTATGGCTACACCTTC. Translated: CASSDPQGGYYGYTF.

This clonotype was seen ten or more times. This chain uses TRBV3-1 with TRBJ1-2, with D unclear. Trimming pared 0 bases from V and 6 bases from J, leaving 8 bases between. The CDR3 is 13 amino acids. CDR1 and CDR2 (germline): LGHDT, YNNKEL (reference sequence). This CDR3 reads CASSQDEGHGYTF. The CDR3 DNA reads TGTGCCAGCAGCCAAGATGAAGGGCATGGCTACACCTTC.

The chain is built from TRBV20-1 and TRBJ1-1, with D perhaps TRBD1 (5 bases). The CDR3 has 14 residues. With 6 bases removed from V and 0 bases from J, the gap between germline ends came to 14 bases. CDR1 and CDR2 from the germline V gene are DFQATT and SNEGSKA (reference sequence). CDR3 DNA: TGCAGTGCCTTAAGGGGCAGGTTGAACACTGAAGCTTTCTTT. It yields the protein CSALRGRLNTEAFF.

A note on this clonotype: This may be a read error: a much more frequent sequence differs by one nucleotide. The rearrangement links TRBV19 to TRBJ2-1, with D perhaps matching TRBD1 (5 bases). Germline V gene data show CDR1 as LNHDA and CDR2 as SQIVND (reference sequence). This CDR3 has 13 amino acids. The CDR3 sequence is CARSIKGYNEQFF. Here the CDR3 DNA reads TGTGCCAGGAGTATAAAGGGGTACAATGAGCAGTTCTTC.

This clonotype was detected many times. The chain recombines TRBV18 with TRBJ2-5; D remains ambiguous. Germline V gene sequence: CDR1 KGHSH, CDR2 LQKENI. Deletions cut 3 bases from V and 0 bases from J, with 5 bases between. The CDR3 has 13 residues. This CDR3 reads CASSPRNQETQYF. The CDR3 DNA follows: TGTGCCAGCTCACCGCGAAACCAAGAGACCCAGTACTTC. The full variable domain, its missing parts supplied by reference TRBV18 and TRBJ2-5, is NAGVMQNPRHLVRRRGQEARLRCSPMKGHSHVYWYRQLPEEGLKFMVYLQKENIIDESGMPKERFSAEFPKEGPSILRIQQVVRGDSAAYFCASSPRNQETQYFGPGTRLLVL.

This chain uses TRBV7-2 with TRBJ2-1; D possibly corresponds to TRBD1 (6 bases). The germline gives CDR1 SGHTA, CDR2 FQGNSA. The germline V and J ends were trimmed by 5 bases and 11 bases, with 10 bases remaining between them. CDR3 length equals 11 residues. CDR3 sequence (DNA): TGTGCCAGCAGCGATTGGGGGCAGCAGTTCTTC. Translation: CASSDWGQQFF.

Remarks on this clonotype: A much larger clone differs from this one at a single base, so this may be a read error. The V gene is TRBV5-5, the J gene TRBJ1-2; D gene uncertain. CDR1 and CDR2 from the germline V gene are SGHKS and YYEKEE (reference sequence). The CDR3 contains 14 residues. The CDR3, as DNA: TGTGCCAGCAGCTTGGAAGTAGCACCTTATGGCTGCACCTTC. Protein product: CASSLEVAPYGCTF.

The sample holds many counts of this clonotype. The chain is built from TRBV6-5 and TRBJ1-2, with D maybe TRBD1 (6 bases). The V and J ends lost 5 bases and 4 bases respectively, with 17 bases between them. This CDR3 is built from 15 residues. Per the germline V gene, CDR1 is MNHEY and CDR2 is SVGAGI. The CDR3 DNA reads as TGTGCCAGCAGTAAAGAGTGGGGGCTTGGCTATGGCTACACCTTC. Translating it yields CASSKEWGLGYGYTF.

The chain recombines TRBV21-1 with TRBJ1-1. TRBV21-1 is noted as a pseudogene. The CDR3 spans 15 residues. In DNA, the CDR3 is TGTGCCAGCAGCAAAGCAAGGGATTGGAGCACTGAAGCTTTCTTT. Protein product: CASSKARDWSTEAFF.

This clonotype showed up just a few times. The chain combines TRBV11-2 with TRBJ2-3; D remains ambiguous. V was trimmed by 0 bases and J by 3 bases, leaving 19 bases between them. Germline V gene data show CDR1 as SGHAT and CDR2 as FQNNGV. The CDR3 has 18 amino acids. The CDR3 DNA follows: TGTGCCAGCAGCTTAGATAACTTCCTGGCCTTGGCGACAGATACGCAGTATTTT. Its protein product is CASSLDNFLALATDTQYF.

V gene TRBV27 combines with J gene TRBJ2-2, with 9 bases matching TRBD1. The CDR3 covers 16 residues. The germline V gene encodes CDR1 MNHEY and CDR2 SMNVEV (reference sequence). V was clipped by 3 bases and J by 2 bases; unmatched bases: 4. This chain's CDR3 is CASSFRGQGNTGELFF. The CDR3 bases are TGTGCCAGCAGTTTTAGGGGACAGGGAAACACCGGGGAGCTGTTTTTT.

This clonotype has a single count. J is TRBJ2-3 and V is TRBV6-1, with 7 positions matching TRBD1. The germline gives CDR1 MNHNS, CDR2 SASEGT. Trimming at V came to 0 bases and at J to 4 bases, leaving 4 bases not matched to a gene. This CDR3 contains 15 residues. Here the CDR3 reads CASSEATGSADTQYF. The CDR3 coding sequence is TGTGCCAGCAGTGAAGCGACAGGGTCGGCAGATACGCAGTATTTT.

The chain has TRBV20-1 and TRBJ1-6; weak D call: TRBD1 (6 bases). The V and J ends lost 0 bases and 7 bases respectively, with 13 bases between them. CDR1 and CDR2 (germline): DFQATT, SNEGSKA (reference sequence). This CDR3 region has 15 residues. The CDR3 protein is CSARDMGAGNSPLHF. The CDR3 DNA is TGCAGTGCTAGAGATATGGGGGCAGGGAATTCACCCCTCCACTTT.

This clonotype was observed many times. The gene calls are TRBV6-5 and TRBJ2-1; 11 bases line up with TRBD2. After removal of 6 bases from V and 7 bases from J, the junction contained 5 bases not matched to a gene. The CDR3 consists of 14 residues. Germline V gene data show CDR1 as MNHEY and CDR2 as SVGAGI. The CDR3 reads CASRTGTSGNEQFF. The CDR3, as DNA: TGTGCCAGCAGAACCGGGACTAGCGGAAATGAGCAGTTCTTC.

This clonotype was seen more than once but under ten times. V and J are TRBV4-2 and TRBJ1-4; possibly TRBD1 for D (5 bases). Germline values: CDR1 LGHNA, CDR2 YNFKEQ. V was trimmed by 0 bases and J by 0 bases, leaving 5 bases between them. This CDR3 spans 15 amino acids. The CDR3 sequence: CASSQETATNEKLFF. CDR3 coding DNA: TGTGCCAGCAGCCAAGAGACAGCAACTAATGAAAAACTGTTTTTT.

This clonotype has at least ten counts. This chain joins TRBV6-5 and TRBJ2-7; perhaps TRBD1 as D (6 bases). CDR1 MNHEY and CDR2 SVGAGI come from the germline V gene. The CDR3 runs 17 residues. The V end was cut by 2 bases, the J end by 3 bases, with 20 bases between. Here the CDR3 DNA reads TGTGCCAGCAGTTACACAAACCGGCCAGGGGCCTTCTACGAGCAGTACTTC. Its protein product is CASSYTNRPGAFYEQYF.

This clonotype came up once. The gene calls are TRBV29-1 and TRBJ2-6, with D perhaps being TRBD1 or TRBD2 (5 bases each). This CDR3 spans 15 amino acids. Germline CDR1 reads SQVTM; CDR2 reads ANQGSEA. The V end lost 4 bases, the J end lost 2 bases, and 12 bases lay between the germline ends. This CDR3 reads CSVVSGSAGANVLTF. CDR3 nucleotide sequence: TGCAGCGTTGTTTCAGGGAGCGCTGGGGCCAACGTCCTGACTTTC. The variable domain in full, completed from reference TRBV29-1 and TRBJ2-6, reads SAVISQKPSRDICQRGTSLTIQCQVDSQVTMMFWYRQQPGQSLTLIATANQGSEATYESGFVIDKFPISRPNLTFSTLTVSNMSPEDSSIYLCSVVSGSAGANVLTFGAGSRLTVL.

As concerns this clonotype: Possible read error: a much larger clone is one base away. The CDR3 spells CASSRSFGTTDTQYF. In nucleotides, the CDR3 is TGTGCCAGCAGCCGATCGTTCGGAACCACAGATACGCAGTATTTT. The chain links TRBV16 to TRBJ2-3; D not resolved. The V end was cut by 4 bases, the J end by 2 bases, with 13 bases between. Looked up from germline, CDR1 is KGHSY and CDR2 is FQNENV. The CDR3 has 15 residues. The full variable domain, rest sourced from reference TRBV16 and TRBJ2-3, is GEEVAQTPKHLVRGEGQKAKLYCAPIKGHSYVFWYQQVLKNEFKFLISFQNENVFDETGMPKERFSAKCLPNSPCSLEIQATKLEDSAVYFCASSRSFGTTDTQYFGPGTRLTVL.